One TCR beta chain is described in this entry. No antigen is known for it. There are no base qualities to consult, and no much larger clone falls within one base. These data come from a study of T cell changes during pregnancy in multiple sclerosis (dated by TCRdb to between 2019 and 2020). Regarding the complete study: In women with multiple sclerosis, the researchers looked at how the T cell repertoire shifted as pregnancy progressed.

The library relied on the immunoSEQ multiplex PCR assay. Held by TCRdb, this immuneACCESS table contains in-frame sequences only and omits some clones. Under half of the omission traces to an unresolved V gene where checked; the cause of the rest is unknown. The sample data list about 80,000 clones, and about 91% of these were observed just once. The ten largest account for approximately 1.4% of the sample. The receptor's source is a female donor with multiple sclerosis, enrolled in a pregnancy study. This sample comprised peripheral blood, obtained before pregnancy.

The nucleotide sequence is given as TGTGCCAGCACTCCACAGGGGGACTATGGCTACACCTTC. It specifies CASTPQGDYGYTF. In this chain, TRBV6-5 is recombined with TRBJ1-2, with 8 bases matching TRBD1. The CDR3 runs 13 residues from the cysteine to the phenylalanine. Left in the record is the CDR3 DNA by itself, 39 bases read in frame from the first base. Reading the germline V gene gives CDR1 MNHEY and CDR2 SVGAGI. Germline trimming: 7 bases from V, 3 bases from J; junction bases outside gene matches: 4.